The sequence of this T cell receptor (beta chain) was determined in a study of cytomegalovirus exposure and HLA in healthy donors (dated by TCRdb to 2016 to 2017). For the study in its entirety: The roughly 700 repertoires of the first cohort and the 95 to 150 validation repertoires were produced on the same platform, according to a later analysis. The study aimed to test whether signatures of past pathogen exposure could be identified by cataloging public T cell receptors. In addition to the first cohort of 666 subjects, a separate validation cohort of 120 different subjects was used. To predict cytomegalovirus infection status, the study brought together high-throughput TCR immunosequencing, statistical association of individual TCRs with disease status, and machine learning.

About this clone: Its antigen is currently not known. The input lacks base qualities; no much larger clone sits a single base away.

The library was prepared using the immunoSEQ multiplex PCR assay. As for the authors' bioinformatics: A statistical classification framework was developed to diagnose cytomegalovirus status using the catalog of TCR beta chain sequences. TCRdb provides this immuneACCESS table in a form limited to in-frame rearrangements. Some clones are lacking; in checked studies, under half of them reflect an unresolved V gene, and why the rest are absent is not known. V and J calls and clone size follow that table, whereas D and trimming were derived from the DNA. The sample has 250,000 to 300,000 clones on record, around 91% of them singletons. The ten largest account for 0.37% of the sample. V is clipped by 11 bases and J by 4 bases, and the sequence between their germline boundaries is 11 bases long. From cysteine to phenylalanine, the CDR3 is 12 amino acids long. The entry retains the CDR3 DNA only, 36 bases that are in frame from base 1. CDR1 and CDR2 are read off the germline V gene (reference sequence) as MNHNY and SVGAGI.

Separate from the roughly 700-subject first cohort, the validation cohort of roughly 130 subjects was the group to which the donors belonged. Study-wide conclusions, independent of this receptor: In a later analysis, TCRs clustered in the first cohort were found to also tend to co-occur in the roughly 120 validation repertoires, with 94% of cluster scores above 0. The study gave a list of roughly 150 TCR beta chains associated with cytomegalovirus. All 120 or so repertoires were used to score co-occurrence in the validation cohort in a later analysis, because that analysis had no HLA typing for the cohort. In both the original and validation cohorts, the classifier was reported to diagnose cytomegalovirus status with high specificity and sensitivity. According to the authors, the approach could potentially be generalized to other disease states and immunological phenotypes. Across donors, most TCR sequences were observed very rarely, whereas some public TCRs were present in many individuals. A few of the identified cytomegalovirus-associated TCR beta chains were confirmed in vitro to be specific for cytomegalovirus antigens.

Sample: PBMCs. The chain is assembled from TRBV6-6 and TRBJ2-2, and the D gene may be TRBD2, 6 bases matching. This sequence was found in a young woman in good health and CMV-seronegative. The nucleotide sequence reads as follows: TGTGCCGGGGGGTTGAGCACCGGGGAGCTGTTTTTT. Translation gives CAGGLSTGELFF.